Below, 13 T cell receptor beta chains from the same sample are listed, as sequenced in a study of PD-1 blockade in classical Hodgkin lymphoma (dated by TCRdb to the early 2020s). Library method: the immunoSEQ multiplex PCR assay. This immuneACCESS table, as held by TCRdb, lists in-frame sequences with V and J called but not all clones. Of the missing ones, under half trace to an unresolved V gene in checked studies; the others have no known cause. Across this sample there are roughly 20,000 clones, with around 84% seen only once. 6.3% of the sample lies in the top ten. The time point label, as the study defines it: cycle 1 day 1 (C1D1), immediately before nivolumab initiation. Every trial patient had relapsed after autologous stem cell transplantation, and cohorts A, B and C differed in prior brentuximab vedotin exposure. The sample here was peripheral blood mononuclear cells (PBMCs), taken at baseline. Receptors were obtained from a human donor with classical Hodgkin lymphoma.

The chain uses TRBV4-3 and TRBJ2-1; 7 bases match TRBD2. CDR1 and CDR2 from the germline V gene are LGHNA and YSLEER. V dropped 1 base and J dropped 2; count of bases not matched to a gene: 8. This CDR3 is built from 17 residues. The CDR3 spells CASSQARGGGPYNEQFF. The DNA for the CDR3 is TGCGCCAGCAGCCAAGCGAGGGGCGGGGGTCCCTACAATGAGCAGTTCTTC.

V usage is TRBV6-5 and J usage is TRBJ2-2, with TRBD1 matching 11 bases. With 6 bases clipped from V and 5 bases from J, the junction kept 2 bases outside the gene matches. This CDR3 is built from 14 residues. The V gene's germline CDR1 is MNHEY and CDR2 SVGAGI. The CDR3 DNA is TGTGCCAGCAGAGGACAGGGGGCGACCGGGGAGCTGTTTTTT. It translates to CASRGQGATGELFF.

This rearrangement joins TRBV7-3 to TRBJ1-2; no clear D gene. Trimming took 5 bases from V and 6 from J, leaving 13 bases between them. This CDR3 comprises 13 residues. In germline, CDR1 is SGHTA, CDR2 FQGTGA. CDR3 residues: CASSPVHGNGYTF. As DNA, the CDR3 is TGTGCCAGCAGCCCCGTGCATGGCAATGGCTACACCTTC. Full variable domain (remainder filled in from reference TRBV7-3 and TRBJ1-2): GAGVSQTPSNKVTEKGKYVELRCDPISGHTALYWYRQSLGQGPEFLIYFQGTGAADDSGLPNDRFFAVRPEGSVSTLKIQRTERGDSAVYLCASSPVHGNGYTFGSGTRLTVV.

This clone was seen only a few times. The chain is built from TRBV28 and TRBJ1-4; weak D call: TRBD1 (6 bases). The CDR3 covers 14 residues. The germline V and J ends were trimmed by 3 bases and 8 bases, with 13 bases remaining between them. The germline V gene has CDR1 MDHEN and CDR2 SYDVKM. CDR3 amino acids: CASSFLTGGEKLFF. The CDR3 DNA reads TGTGCCAGCAGTTTCCTGACAGGAGGGGAAAAACTGTTTTTT.

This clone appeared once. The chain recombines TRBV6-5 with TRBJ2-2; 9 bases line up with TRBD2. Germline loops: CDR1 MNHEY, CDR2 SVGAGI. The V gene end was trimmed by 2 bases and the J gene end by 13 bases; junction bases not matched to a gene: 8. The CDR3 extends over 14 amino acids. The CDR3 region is CASSYGGTSRTLFF. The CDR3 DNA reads TGTGCCAGCAGTTACGGCGGGACTAGCCGGACGCTGTTTTTT.

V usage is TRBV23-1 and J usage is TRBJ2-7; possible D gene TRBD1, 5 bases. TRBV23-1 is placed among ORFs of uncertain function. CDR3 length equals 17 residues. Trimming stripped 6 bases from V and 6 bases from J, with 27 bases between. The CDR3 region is CASRRPSLGARRGEQYF. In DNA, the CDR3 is TGCGCCAGCAGGCGTCCGAGTTTAGGGGCGAGAAGGGGCGAGCAGTACTTC.

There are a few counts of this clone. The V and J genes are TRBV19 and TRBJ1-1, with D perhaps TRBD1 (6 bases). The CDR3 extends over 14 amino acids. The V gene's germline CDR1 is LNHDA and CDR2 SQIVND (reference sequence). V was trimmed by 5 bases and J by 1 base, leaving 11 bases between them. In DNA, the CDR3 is TGTGCCAGTAGTCTGACGACAGGGAACACTGAAGCTTTCTTT. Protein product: CASSLTTGNTEAFF.

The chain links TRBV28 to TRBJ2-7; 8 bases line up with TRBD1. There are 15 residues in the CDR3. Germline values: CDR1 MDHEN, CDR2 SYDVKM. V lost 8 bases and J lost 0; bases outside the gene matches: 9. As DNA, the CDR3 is TGTGCCAGCGATAGGACAGGGTCTGTCTCCTACGAGCAGTACTTC. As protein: CASDRTGSVSYEQYF.

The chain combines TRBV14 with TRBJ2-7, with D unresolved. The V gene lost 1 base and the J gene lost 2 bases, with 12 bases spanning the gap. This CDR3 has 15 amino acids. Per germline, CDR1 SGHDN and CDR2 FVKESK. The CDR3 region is CASSQGPSPPYEQYF. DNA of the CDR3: TGTGCCAGCAGCCAAGGTCCCAGTCCGCCCTACGAGCAGTACTTC.

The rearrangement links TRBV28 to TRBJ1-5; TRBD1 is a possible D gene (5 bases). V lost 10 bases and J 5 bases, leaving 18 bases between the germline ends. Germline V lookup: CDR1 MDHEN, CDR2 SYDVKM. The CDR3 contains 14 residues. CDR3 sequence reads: CATSQGSRDQPQHF. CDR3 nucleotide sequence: TGTGCCACCTCTCAAGGAAGCAGGGATCAGCCCCAGCATTTT.

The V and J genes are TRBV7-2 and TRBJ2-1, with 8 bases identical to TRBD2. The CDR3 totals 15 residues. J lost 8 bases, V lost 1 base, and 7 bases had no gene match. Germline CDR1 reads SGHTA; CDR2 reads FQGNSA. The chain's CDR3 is CASSLVSGREDEQFF. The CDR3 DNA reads TGTGCCAGCAGCTTAGTGAGCGGGCGGGAGGATGAGCAGTTCTTC.

CDR3 residues: CASSLSGLAGAYEQYF. The CDR3 DNA reads as TGTGCCAGCAGTTTATCAGGACTAGCGGGGGCCTACGAGCAGTACTTC. The rearrangement joins TRBV27 to TRBJ2-7; TRBD2 agrees at 13 bases. This CDR3 spans 16 amino acids. Per the germline V gene, CDR1 is MNHEY and CDR2 is SMNVEV (reference sequence). With 0 bases clipped from V and 2 bases from J, the junction kept 1 base outside the gene matches.

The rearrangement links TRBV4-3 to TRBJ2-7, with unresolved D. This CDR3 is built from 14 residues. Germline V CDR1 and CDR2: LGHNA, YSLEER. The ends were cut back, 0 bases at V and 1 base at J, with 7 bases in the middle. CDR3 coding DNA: TGCGCCAGCAGCCAAGATCGCCTGTCCTACGAGCAGTACTTC. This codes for CASSQDRLSYEQYF.